The source of this T cell receptor beta chain is a study of blood T cells in healthy people across ages. Overall study results and limits: Roughly linear age-related decline in beta diversity appeared, significant by age about 40. There was no known CMV status for donors, so expanded clonotype changes were possibly confounded.

This CDR3 spans 13 amino acids. V lost 10 bases and J lost 1, with 10 bases in between. Germline V gene data show CDR1 as ENHRY and CDR2 as SYGVKD. Every sample had a minimum of 6 million PBMCs isolated. As regards this clonotype: The antigen remains unidentified.

Together with a sample-barcoded 5' primer, a J-beta primer mix was included in a second PCR lasting roughly 6 to 12 cycles. The template-switch adaptor was a 5' adaptor with 12 random nucleotides. It tagged each cDNA molecule. MiXCR, applied by TCRdb to the 5' RACE reads, yields one record per CDR3 protein. The sample lists fewer than 1 million distinct CDR3 sequences; approximately 44% were seen once. The genes are TRBV10-3 and TRBJ1-4; D call uncertain. The receptor was isolated from a man aged 60 to 75 in good health. The sequencing sample was made of blood. The DNA of the CDR3 is TGTGCCACCGCGGGGAGAACTAATGAAAAACTGTTTTTT. Translation: CATAGRTNEKLFF.